The subject of this entry is one T cell receptor beta chain. Sequenced by immunoSEQ multiplex PCR; TCRdb stores in-frame clones only, minus some. This table holds 80,000 to 95,000 clones, 75% to 85% found once. This sample was taken from a study of blood T cell repertoires in COVID-19. Study details: Sites across the United States, Italy and Spain contributed samples from acute and convalescent COVID-19.

CDR3 size: 14 residues. Germline V lookup: CDR1 KGHSH, CDR2 LQKENI. J was trimmed by 4 bases and V by 5 bases; bases with no gene match: 5. The clonotype originates from a man at least 80 years old with COVID-19, enrolled during active disease. The chain recombines TRBV18 with TRBJ1-1; 9 bases map to TRBD1. The sample taken for sequencing was peripheral blood. CDR3 in DNA: TGTGCCAGCTCAGCGGGACAGGGCCTCACTGAAGCTTTCTTT. Translating gives CASSAGQGLTEAFF.